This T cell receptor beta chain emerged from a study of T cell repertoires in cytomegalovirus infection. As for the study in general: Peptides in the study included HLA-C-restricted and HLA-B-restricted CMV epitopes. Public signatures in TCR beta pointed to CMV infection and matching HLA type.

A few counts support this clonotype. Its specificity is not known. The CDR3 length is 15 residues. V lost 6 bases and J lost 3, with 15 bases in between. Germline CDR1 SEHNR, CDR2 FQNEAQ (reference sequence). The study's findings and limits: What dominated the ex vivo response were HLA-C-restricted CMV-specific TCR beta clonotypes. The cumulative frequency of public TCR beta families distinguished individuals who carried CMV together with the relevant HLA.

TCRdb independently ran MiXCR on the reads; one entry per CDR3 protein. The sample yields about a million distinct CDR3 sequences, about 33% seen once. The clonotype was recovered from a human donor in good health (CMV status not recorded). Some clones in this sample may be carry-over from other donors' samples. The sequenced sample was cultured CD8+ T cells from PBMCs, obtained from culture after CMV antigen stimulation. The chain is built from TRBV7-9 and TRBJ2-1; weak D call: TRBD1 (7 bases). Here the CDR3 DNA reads TGTGCCAGCAGGGTGGGAGGACAGGTCTACAATGAGCAGTTCTTC. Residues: CASRVGGQVYNEQFF.